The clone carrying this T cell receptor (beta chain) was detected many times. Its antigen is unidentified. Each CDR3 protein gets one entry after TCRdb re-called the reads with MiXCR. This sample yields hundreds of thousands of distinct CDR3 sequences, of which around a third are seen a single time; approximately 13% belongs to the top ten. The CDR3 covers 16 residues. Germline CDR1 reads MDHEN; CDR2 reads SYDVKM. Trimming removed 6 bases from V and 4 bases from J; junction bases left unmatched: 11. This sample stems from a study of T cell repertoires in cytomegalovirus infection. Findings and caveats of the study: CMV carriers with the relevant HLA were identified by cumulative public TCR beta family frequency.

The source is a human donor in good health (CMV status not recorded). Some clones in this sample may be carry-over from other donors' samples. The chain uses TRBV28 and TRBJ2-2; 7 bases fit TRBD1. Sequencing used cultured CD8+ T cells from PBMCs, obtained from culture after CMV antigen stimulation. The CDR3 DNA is TGTGCCAGCAGCCTCGACAGGGTTGCGGGCACCGGGGAGCTGTTTTTT. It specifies CASSLDRVAGTGELFF. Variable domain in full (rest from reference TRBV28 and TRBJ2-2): DVKVTQSSRYLVKRTGEKVFLECVQDMDHENMFWYRQDPGLGLRLIYFSYDVKMKEKGDIPEGYSVSREKKERFSLILESASTNQTSMYLCASSLDRVAGTGELFFGEGSRLTVL.